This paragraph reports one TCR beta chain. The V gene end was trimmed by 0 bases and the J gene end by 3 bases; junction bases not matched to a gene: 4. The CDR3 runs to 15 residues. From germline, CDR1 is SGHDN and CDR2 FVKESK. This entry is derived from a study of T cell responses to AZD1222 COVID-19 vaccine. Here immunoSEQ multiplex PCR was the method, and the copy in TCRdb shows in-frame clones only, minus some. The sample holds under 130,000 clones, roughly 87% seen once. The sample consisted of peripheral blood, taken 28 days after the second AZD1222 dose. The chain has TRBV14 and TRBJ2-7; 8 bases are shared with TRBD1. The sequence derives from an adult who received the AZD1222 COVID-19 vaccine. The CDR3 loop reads CASSQEGTGHYEQYF. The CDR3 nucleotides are TGTGCCAGCAGCCAAGAAGGGACAGGCCACTACGAGCAGTACTTC.